This TCR beta chain originates from a study of blood T cell repertoires in COVID-19. Turning to the study itself: T cells, B-cell-depleted T cells, or PBMCs provided the cDNA or gDNA that served as material.

Only in-frame clones appear in the TCRdb table, and some are missing; sequencing was by immunoSEQ multiplex PCR. The repertoire has under 450,000 clones, roughly 84% of them found once; the top ten carry 2.5% to 3.5%. The length of the CDR3 is 14 residues. The V end was cut by 2 bases, the J end by 7 bases, with 11 bases between. Germline-derived CDR1 and CDR2 are SGHDN and FVKESK. In terms of age and location, participants ranged from roughly 18 to 95 years and lived in about two dozen US areas. In assigning cohorts, the study relied on participant-reported clinical history. Symptom resolution, clearance, or two negative PCRs marked donors in Cohort 3 as recovered.

This chain connects TRBV14 to TRBJ1-4, with D tentatively TRBD1 (6 bases). The sequencing input was PBMCs or T cells enriched from blood (not recorded which). The TCR was taken from a woman in her 30s who had recovered from COVID-19. CDR3 residues: CASSQTGLGEKLFF. CDR3 DNA sequence: TGTGCCAGCAGCCAAACAGGGCTTGGTGAAAAACTGTTTTTT.